The source of this TCR beta chain is a study of blood T cell repertoires in COVID-19 (dated by TCRdb to 2020 to 2022). Describing the broader study: Samples covering the acute and convalescent phases of COVID-19 were provided by collaborators in the United States, Italy and Spain. Where available, HLA class I and class II types were taken from metadata supplied by the sample provider and were not determined by assay-based typing. The samples were drawn from two sources: the first 160 participants of the ongoing ImmuneRACE study, and approximately 1,300 subjects contributed by 6 global collaborators. The dataset comprised deeply sampled blood TCRbeta repertoires from subjects exposed to, actively infected with, or recovered from COVID-19. The sample metadata nearly always contained a de-identified subject ID, COVID-19 status, age in years and sex. The prospective study material was composed of cDNA or gDNA derived from T cells, B-cell-depleted T cells, or PBMCs. The repertoires were released in a freely available public database meant as a resource for research on the immune response to SARS-CoV-2.

Findings and caveats that apply to the study as a whole: Clinical and demographic metadata were provided uncurated, with the amount varying by source and participant.

Each collaborating institution followed its own protocols to collect whole blood in K2EDTA tubes. Collaborator samples were shipped for TCRbeta analysis as frozen whole blood, isolated PBMCs, or DNA extracted from either sample type. TCRbeta CDR3 regions were amplified from genomic DNA by means of the immunoSEQ Assay, a bias-controlled multiplex PCR. The study's processing was this. Nucleated cell counts per sample were estimated from amplification of reference gene primers within the assay. Sequence reads were collapsed and filtered to measure the absolute abundance of every unique TCRbeta CDR3 rearrangement. Productive Simpson clonality was computed per sample as the square root of Simpson's diversity index over productive rearrangements. TCRdb took over this immuneACCESS table, retaining in-frame rearrangements with V and J assigned. Such tables are incomplete; in checked studies, under half of the missing clones stem from an unresolved V gene, and the remainder is unexplained. V and J calls and clone size come straight from that table; D and trimming were deduced from the DNA. The sample table records roughly 70,000 clones; about 88% of these occur just once. The ten largest clones represent around 1.5% of the sample.

CDR1 and CDR2 are drawn from the germline V gene: SGHTA, FQGTGA. Cut back by 0 bases and 7 bases, the V and J ends lie 4 bases apart. Measured from the cysteine to the phenylalanine, the CDR3 is 12 residues long. Only the CDR3 portion is preserved as DNA: 36 bases, with reading frame beginning at the first base. On this clone itself: No antigen is known for it. No quality values exist for individual bases; no much larger clone is one base distant.

Sequencing was carried out using peripheral blood. The V gene is TRBV7-3 and the J gene is TRBJ2-1; the D gene cannot be named for sure. The clonotype comes from a human donor in a cohort sampled during active COVID-19. CDR3 loop: CASSLTRNEQFF. The bases are TGTGCCAGCAGCTTAACGAGAAATGAGCAGTTCTTC.